The source of this T cell receptor (beta chain) is a study of cytomegalovirus exposure and HLA in healthy donors. This CDR3 has 16 amino acids. The ends lost 0 bases at V and 3 bases at J; junction bases unmatched: 6. The germline CDR1 and CDR2 sequences are SGHDT and YYEEEE. The PCR used 60 Vbeta and 13 Jbeta primers. Here immunoSEQ multiplex PCR was the method, and the copy in TCRdb shows in-frame clones only, minus some. The data show roughly 170,000 clones, with 65% to 90% seen just once and more than 0.95% held by the top ten. The sample consisted of PBMCs. The V call is TRBV5-6, the J call TRBJ2-7; 10 bases are a match to TRBD2. The origin of this receptor is a girl aged 2 to 9 in good health and CMV-seropositive. The CDR3 is CASSLAGGLAHYEQYF. CDR3 coding DNA: TGTGCCAGCAGCTTGGCCGGGGGACTAGCGCACTACGAGCAGTACTTC.